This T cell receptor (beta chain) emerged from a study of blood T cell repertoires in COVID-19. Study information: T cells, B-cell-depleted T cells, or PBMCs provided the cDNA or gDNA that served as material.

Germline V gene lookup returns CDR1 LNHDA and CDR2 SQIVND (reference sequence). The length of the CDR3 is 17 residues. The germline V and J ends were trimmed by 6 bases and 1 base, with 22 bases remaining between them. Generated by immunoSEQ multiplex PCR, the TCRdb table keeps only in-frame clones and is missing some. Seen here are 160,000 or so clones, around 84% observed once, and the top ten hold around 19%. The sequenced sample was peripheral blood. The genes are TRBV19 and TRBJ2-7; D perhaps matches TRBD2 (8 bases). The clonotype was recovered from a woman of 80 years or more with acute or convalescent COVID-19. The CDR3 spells CASSREGATSLSYEQYF. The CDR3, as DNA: TGTGCCAGTAGCCGGGAGGGGGCCACTAGCTTGTCCTACGAGCAGTACTTC.